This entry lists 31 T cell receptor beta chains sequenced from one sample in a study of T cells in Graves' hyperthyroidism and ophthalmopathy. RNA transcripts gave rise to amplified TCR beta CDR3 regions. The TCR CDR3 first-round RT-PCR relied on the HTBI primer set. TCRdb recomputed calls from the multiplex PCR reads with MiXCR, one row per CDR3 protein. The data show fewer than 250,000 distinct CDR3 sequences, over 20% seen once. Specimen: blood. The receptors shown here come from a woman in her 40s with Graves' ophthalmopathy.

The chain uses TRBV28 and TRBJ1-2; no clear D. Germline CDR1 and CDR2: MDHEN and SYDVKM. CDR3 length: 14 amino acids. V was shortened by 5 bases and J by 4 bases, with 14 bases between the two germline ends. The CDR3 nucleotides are TGTGCCAGCAGTACCTCTGACGGACGCTATGGCTACACCTTC. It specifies CASSTSDGRYGYTF.

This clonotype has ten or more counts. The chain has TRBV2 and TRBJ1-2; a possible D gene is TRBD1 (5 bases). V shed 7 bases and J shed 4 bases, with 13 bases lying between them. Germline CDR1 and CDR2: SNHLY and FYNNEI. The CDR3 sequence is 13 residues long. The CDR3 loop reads CASTINRLYGYTF. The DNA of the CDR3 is TGTGCCAGCACGATTAACAGGCTCTATGGCTACACCTTC.

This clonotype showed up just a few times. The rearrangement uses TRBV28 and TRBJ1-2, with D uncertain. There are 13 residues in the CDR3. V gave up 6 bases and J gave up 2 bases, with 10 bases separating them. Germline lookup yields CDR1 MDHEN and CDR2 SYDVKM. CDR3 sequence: CASSRGSNYGYTF. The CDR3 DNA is TGTGCCAGCAGCCGGGGAAGCAACTATGGCTACACCTTC.

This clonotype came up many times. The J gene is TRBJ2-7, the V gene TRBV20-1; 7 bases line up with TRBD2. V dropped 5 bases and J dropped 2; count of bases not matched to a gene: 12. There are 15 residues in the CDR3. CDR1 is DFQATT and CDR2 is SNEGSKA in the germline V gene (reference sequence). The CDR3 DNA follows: TGCAGTGCTCCTGATCGGGGGACTACCGCCTACGAGCAGTACTTC. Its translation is CSAPDRGTTAYEQYF.

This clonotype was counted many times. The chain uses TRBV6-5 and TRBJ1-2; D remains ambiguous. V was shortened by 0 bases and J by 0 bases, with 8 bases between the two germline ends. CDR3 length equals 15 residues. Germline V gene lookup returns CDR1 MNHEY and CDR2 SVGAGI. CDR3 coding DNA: TGTGCCAGCAGTTACTCGATTATAGCTAACTATGGCTACACCTTC. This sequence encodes CASSYSIIANYGYTF.

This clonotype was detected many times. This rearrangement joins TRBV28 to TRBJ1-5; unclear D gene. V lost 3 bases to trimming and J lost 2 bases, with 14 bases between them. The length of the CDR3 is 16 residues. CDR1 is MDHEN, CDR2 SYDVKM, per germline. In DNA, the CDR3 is TGTGCCAGCAGTTTCAGAATGCGGGGTGGCAATCAGCCCCAGCATTTT. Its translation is CASSFRMRGGNQPQHF.

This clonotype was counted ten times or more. The CDR3 sequence: CASSLDGRNIQYF. CDR3 nucleotides: TGTGCCAGCAGCTTGGATGGGAGGAACATTCAGTACTTC. The chain combines TRBV5-4 with TRBJ2-4, with a possible D match to TRBD2 (6 bases). Between the trimmed V and J ends, which lost 0 bases and 7 bases, there was a span of 8 bases. Per germline, CDR1 SGHNT and CDR2 YYREEE (reference sequence). This CDR3 spans 13 amino acids.

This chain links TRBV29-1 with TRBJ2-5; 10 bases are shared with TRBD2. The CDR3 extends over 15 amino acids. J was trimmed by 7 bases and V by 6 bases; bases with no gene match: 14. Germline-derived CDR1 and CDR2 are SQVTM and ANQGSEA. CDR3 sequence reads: CSVPELAGKPWTQYF. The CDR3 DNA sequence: TGCAGCGTACCGGAACTAGCGGGGAAACCTTGGACCCAGTACTTC. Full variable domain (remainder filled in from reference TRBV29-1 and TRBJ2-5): SAVISQKPSRDICQRGTSLTIQCQVDSQVTMMFWYRQQPGQSLTLIATANQGSEATYESGFVIDKFPISRPNLTFSTLTVSNMSPEDSSIYLCSVPELAGKPWTQYFGPGTRLLVL.

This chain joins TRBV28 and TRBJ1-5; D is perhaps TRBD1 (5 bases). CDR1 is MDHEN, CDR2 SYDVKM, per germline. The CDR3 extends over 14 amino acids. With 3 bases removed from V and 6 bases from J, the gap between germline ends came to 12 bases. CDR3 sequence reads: CASSLSGTSQPQHF. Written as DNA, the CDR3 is TGTGCCAGCAGTTTGTCAGGGACGAGTCAGCCCCAGCATTTT. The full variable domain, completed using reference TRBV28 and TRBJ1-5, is DVKVTQSSRYLVKRTGEKVFLECVQDMDHENMFWYRQDPGLGLRLIYFSYDVKMKEKGDIPEGYSVSREKKERFSLILESASTNQTSMYLCASSLSGTSQPQHFGDGTRLSIL.

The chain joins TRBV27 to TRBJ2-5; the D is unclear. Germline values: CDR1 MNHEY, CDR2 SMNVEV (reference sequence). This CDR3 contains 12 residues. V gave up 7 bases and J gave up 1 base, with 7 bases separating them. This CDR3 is CASTPGQETQYF. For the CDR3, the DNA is TGTGCCAGCACCCCTGGCCAAGAGACCCAGTACTTC.

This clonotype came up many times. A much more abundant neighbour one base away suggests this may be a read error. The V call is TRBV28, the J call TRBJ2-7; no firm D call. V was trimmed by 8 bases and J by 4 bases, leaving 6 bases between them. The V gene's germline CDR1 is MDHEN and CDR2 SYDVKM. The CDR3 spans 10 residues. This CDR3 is CASGLYEQYF. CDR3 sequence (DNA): TGTGCCAGCGGGTTATACGAGCAGTACTTC. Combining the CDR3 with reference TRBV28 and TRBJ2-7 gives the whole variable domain DVKVTQSSRYLVKRTGEKVFLECVQDMDHENMFWYRQDPGLGLRLIYFSYDVKMKEKGDIPEGYSVSREKKERFSLILESASTNQTSMYLCASGLYEQYFGPGTRLTVT.

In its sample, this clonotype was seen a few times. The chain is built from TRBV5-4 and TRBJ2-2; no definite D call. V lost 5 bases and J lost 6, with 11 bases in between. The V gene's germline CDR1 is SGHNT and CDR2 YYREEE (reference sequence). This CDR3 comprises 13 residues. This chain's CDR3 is CASRPDQSGELFF. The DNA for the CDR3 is TGTGCCAGCAGACCCGACCAGTCCGGGGAGCTGTTTTTT.

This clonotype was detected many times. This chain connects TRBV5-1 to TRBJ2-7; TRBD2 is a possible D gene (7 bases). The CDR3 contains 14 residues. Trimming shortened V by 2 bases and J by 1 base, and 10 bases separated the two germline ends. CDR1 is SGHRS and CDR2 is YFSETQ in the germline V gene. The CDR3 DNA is TGCGCCAGCAGCTTTGGGGGGGCATCCTACGAGCAGTACTTC. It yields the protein CASSFGGASYEQYF.

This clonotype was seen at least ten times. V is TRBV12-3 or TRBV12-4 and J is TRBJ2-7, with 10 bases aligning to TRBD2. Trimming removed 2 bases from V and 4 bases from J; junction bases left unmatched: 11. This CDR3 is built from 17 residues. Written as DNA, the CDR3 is TGTGCCAGCAGTTTAACTGGGGCCGGGACTAGCGAATACGAGCAGTACTTC. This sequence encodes CASSLTGAGTSEYEQYF.

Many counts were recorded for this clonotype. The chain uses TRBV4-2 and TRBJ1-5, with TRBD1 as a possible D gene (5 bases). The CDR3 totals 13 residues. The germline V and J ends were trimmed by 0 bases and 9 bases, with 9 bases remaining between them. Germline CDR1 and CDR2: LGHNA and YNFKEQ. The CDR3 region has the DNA TGTGCCAGCAGCCAAGAAGGGGAGTGGCCCCAGCATTTT. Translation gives CASSQEGEWPQHF.

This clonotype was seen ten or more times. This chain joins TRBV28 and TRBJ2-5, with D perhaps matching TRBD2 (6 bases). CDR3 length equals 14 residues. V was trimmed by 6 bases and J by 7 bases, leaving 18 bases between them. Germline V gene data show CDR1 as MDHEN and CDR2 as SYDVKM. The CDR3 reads CASSLTGSGATQYF. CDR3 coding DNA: TGTGCCAGCAGCCTTACCGGGAGCGGTGCGACCCAGTACTTC.

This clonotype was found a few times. The CDR3 DNA is TGTGCTAGTGGTTTGGTACTTGAGACCCAGTACTTC. This encodes CASGLVLETQYF. The chain employs TRBV12-5 and TRBJ2-5; D not certain. The CDR3 covers 12 residues. Trimming cost V 0 bases and J 5 bases, with 4 bases left between them. Looked up from germline, CDR1 is LGHNT and CDR2 is FRNRAP.

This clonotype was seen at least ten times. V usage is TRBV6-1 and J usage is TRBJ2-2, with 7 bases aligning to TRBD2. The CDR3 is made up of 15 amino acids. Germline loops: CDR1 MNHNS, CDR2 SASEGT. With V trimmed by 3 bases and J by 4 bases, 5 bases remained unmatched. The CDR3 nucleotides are TGTGCCAGCAGTGAGCCGGGAGGAGCCACCGGGGAGCTGTTTTTT. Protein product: CASSEPGGATGELFF.

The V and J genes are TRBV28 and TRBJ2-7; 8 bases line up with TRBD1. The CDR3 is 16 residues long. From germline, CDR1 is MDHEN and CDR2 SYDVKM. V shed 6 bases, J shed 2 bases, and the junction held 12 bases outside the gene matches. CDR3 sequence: CASRTPGQGQTYEQYF. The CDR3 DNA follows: TGTGCCAGCAGAACACCCGGACAGGGCCAGACCTACGAGCAGTACTTC.

CDR3 in DNA: TGTGCCAGCAGCCGATCGGACAGGGGAGGCGGCTACACCTTC. It codes for CASSRSDRGGGYTF. This chain links TRBV7-9 with TRBJ1-2; TRBD1 matches 9 bases. V lost 5 bases to trimming and J lost 8 bases; unmatched junction nucleotides: 9. Germline V gives CDR1 SEHNR, CDR2 FQNEAQ (reference sequence). The CDR3 contains 14 residues. Together with reference TRBV7-9 and TRBJ1-2, the CDR3 gives the full variable domain: DTGVSQNPRHKITKRGQNVTFRCDPISEHNRLYWYRQTLGQGPEFLTYFQNEAQLEKSRLLSDRFSAERPKGSFSTLEIQRTEQGDSAMYLCASSRSDRGGGYTFGSGTRLTVV.

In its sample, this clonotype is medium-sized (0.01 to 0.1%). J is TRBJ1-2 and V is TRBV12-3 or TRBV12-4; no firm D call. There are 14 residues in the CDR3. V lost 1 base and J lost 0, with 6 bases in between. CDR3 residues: CASSLGSANYGYTF. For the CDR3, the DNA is TGTGCCAGCAGTTTAGGCAGCGCTAACTATGGCTACACCTTC.

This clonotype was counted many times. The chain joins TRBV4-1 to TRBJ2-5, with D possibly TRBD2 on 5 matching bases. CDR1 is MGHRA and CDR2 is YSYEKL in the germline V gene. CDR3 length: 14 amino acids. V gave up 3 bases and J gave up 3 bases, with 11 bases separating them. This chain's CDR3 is CASSQPRRKETQYF. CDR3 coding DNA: TGCGCCAGCAGCCAGCCTAGGAGGAAAGAGACCCAGTACTTC.

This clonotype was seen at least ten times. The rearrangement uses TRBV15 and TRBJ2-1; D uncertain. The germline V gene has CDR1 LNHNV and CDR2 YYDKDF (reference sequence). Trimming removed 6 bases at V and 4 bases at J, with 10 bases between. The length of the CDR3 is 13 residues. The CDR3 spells CATSNGKYNEQFF. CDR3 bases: TGTGCCACCAGTAATGGAAAGTACAATGAGCAGTTCTTC.

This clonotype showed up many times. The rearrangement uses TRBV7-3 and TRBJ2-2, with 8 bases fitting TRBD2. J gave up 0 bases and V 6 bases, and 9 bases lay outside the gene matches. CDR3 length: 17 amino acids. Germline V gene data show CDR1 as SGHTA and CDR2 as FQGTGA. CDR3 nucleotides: TGTGCCAGCAGTCAAAGGGCGGGGGGAGCGAACACCGGGGAGCTGTTTTTT. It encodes CASSQRAGGANTGELFF.

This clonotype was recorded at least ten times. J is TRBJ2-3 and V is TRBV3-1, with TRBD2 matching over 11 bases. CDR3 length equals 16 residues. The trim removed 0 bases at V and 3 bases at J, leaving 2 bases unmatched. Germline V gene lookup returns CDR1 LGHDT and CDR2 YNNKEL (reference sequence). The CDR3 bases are TGTGCCAGCAGCCAAGACCTAGCGGGAGGAACAGATACGCAGTATTTT. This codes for CASSQDLAGGTDTQYF.

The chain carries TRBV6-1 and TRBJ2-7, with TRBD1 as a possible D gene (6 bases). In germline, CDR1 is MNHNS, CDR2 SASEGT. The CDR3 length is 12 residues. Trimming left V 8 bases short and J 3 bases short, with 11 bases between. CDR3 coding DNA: TGTGCCAGCGGGATACAGGGCTACGAGCAGTACTTC. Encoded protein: CASGIQGYEQYF.

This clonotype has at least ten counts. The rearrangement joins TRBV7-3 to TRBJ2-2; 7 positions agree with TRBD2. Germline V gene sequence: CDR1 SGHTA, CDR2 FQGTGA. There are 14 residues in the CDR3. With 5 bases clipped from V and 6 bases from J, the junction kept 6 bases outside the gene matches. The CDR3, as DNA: TGTGCCAGCAGCCCCCGCCGGGGGGCCGGGGAGCTGTTTTTT. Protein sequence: CASSPRRGAGELFF.

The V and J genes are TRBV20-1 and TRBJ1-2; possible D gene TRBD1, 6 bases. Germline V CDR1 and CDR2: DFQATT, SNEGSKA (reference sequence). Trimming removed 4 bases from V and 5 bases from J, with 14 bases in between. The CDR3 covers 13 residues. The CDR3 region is CSAINPGDYGYTF. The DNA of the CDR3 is TGCAGTGCTATAAATCCAGGGGATTATGGCTACACCTTC.

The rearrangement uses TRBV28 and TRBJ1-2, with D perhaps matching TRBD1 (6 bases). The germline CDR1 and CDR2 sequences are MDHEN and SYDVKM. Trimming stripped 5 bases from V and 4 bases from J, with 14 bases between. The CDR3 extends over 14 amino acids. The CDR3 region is CASSNQGQIYGYTF. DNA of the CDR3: TGTGCCAGCAGTAACCAGGGACAAATCTATGGCTACACCTTC.

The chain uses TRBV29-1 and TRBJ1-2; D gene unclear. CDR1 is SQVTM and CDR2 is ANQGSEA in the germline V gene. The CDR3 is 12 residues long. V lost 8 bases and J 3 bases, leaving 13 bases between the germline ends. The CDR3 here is CSLWTSDYGYTF. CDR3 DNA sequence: TGCAGCCTTTGGACGTCGGACTATGGCTACACCTTC.

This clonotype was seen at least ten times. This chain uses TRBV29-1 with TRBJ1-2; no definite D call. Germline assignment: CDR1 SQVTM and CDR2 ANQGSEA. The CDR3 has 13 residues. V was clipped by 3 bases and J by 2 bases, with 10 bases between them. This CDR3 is CSVDDDHNYGYTF. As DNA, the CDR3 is TGCAGCGTTGATGACGACCACAACTATGGCTACACCTTC. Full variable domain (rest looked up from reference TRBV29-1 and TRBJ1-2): SAVISQKPSRDICQRGTSLTIQCQVDSQVTMMFWYRQQPGQSLTLIATANQGSEATYESGFVIDKFPISRPNLTFSTLTVSNMSPEDSSIYLCSVDDDHNYGYTFGSGTRLTVV.